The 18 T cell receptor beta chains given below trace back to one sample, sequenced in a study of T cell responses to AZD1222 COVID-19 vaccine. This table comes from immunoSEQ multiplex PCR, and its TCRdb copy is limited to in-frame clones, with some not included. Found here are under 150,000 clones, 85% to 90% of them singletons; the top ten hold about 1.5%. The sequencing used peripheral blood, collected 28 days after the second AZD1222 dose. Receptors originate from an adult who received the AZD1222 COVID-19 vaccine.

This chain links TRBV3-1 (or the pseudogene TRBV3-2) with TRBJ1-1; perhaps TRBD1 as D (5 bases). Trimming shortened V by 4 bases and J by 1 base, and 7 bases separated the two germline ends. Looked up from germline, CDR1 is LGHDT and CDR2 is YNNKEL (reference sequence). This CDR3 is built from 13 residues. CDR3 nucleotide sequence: TGTGCCAGCAGCCTTCAGGGGAACACTGAAGCTTTCTTT. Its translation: CASSLQGNTEAFF.

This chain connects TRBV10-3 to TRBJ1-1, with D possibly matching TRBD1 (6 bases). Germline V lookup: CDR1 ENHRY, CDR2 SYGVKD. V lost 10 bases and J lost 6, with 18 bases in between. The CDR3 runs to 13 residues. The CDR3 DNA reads TGTGCCACAAAGGGAGGGGGGGGCCCTGAAGCTTTCTTT. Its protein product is CATKGGGGPEAFF.

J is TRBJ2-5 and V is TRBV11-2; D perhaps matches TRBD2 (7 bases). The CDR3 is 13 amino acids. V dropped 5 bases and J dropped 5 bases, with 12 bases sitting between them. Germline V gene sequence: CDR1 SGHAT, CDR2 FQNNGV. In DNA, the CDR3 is TGTGCCAGCAGCCGAGGGGGGGTGGAGACCCAGTACTTC. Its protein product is CASSRGGVETQYF. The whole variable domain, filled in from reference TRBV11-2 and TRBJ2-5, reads EAGVAQSPRYKIIEKRQSVAFWCNPISGHATLYWYQQILGQGPKLLIQFQNNGVVDDSQLPKDRFSAERLKGVDSTLKIQPAKLEDSAVYLCASSRGGVETQYFGPGTRLLVL.

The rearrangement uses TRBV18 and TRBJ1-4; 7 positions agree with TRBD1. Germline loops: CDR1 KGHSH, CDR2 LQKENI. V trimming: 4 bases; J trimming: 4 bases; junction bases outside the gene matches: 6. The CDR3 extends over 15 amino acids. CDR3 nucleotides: TGTGCCAGCTCACGCTCAGGGGGTATTAATGAAAAACTGTTTTTT. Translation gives CASSRSGGINEKLFF.

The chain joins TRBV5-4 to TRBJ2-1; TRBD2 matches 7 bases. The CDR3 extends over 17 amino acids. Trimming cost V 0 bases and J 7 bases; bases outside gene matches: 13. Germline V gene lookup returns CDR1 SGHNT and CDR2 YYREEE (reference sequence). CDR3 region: CASSLGRVAGGLNEQFF. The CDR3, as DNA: TGTGCCAGCAGCTTGGGCCGGGTAGCGGGCGGGTTGAATGAGCAGTTCTTC.

The CDR3 loop reads CASSQSRGSNEQFF. The CDR3 DNA follows: TGTGCCAGCAGCCAGAGCAGGGGTTCTAATGAGCAGTTCTTC. This sequence joins TRBV7-2 and TRBJ2-1; D may be TRBD1 (6 bases). V was trimmed by 5 bases and J by 7 bases, leaving 15 bases between them. There are 14 residues in the CDR3. From germline, CDR1 is SGHTA and CDR2 FQGNSA.

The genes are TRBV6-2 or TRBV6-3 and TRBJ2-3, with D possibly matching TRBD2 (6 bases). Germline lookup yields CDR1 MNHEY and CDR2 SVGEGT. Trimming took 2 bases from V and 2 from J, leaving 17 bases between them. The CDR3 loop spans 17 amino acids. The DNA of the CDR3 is TGTGCCAGCAGTTACATCGAGGGACTTGGGATCACAGATACGCAGTATTTT. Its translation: CASSYIEGLGITDTQYF.

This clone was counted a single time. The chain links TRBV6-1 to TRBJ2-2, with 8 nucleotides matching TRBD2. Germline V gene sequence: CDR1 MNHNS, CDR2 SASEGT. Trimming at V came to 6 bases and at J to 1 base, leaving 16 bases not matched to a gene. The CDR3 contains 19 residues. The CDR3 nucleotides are TGTGCCAGCAGCGAAAAACCTTGGGGGCTAGCGGGGAACACCGGGGAGCTGTTTTTT. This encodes CASSEKPWGLAGNTGELFF.

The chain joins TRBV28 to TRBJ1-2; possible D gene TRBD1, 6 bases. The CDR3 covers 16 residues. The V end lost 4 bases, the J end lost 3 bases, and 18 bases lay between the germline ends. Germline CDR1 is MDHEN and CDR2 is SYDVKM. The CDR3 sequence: CASSSPTGGGHYGYTF. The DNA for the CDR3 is TGTGCCAGCAGTTCCCCCACCGGAGGGGGTCACTATGGCTACACCTTC.

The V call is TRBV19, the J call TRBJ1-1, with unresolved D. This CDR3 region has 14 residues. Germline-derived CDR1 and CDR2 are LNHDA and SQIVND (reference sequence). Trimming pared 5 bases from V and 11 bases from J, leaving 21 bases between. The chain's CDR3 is CASSASGSSIGAFF. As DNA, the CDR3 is TGTGCCAGTAGTGCCTCTGGGTCTTCGATCGGGGCTTTCTTT.

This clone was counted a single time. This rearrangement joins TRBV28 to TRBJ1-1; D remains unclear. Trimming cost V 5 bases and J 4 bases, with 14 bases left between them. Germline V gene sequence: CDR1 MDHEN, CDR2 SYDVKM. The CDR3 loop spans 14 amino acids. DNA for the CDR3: TGTGCCAGCAGTACCGTTAACCGGGGCACTGAAGCTTTCTTT. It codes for CASSTVNRGTEAFF.

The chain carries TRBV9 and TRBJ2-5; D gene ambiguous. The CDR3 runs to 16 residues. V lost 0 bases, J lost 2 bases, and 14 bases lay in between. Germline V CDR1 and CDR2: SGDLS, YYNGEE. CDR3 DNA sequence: TGTGCCAGCAGCGTAGGCCTCGGCAAGCAACAAGAGACCCAGTACTTC. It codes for CASSVGLGKQQETQYF.

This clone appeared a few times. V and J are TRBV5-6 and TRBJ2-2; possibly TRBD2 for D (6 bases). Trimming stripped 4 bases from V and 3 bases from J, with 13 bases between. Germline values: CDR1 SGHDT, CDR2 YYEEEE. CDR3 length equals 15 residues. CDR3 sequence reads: CASSRDQRDTGELFF. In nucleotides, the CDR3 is TGTGCCAGCAGCCGCGATCAGCGGGACACCGGGGAGCTGTTTTTT.

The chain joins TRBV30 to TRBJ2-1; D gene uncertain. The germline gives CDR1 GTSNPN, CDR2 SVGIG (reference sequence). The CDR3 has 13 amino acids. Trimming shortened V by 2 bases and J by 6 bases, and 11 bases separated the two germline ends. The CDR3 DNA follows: TGTGCCTGGAGTCCAGACGTAATCAATGAGCAGTTCTTC. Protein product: CAWSPDVINEQFF. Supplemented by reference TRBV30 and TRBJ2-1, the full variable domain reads SQTIHQWPATLVQPVGSPLSLECTVEGTSNPNLYWYRQAAGRGLQLLFYSVGIGQISSEVPQNLSASRPQDRQFILSSKKLLLSDSGFYLCAWSPDVINEQFFGPGTRLTVL.

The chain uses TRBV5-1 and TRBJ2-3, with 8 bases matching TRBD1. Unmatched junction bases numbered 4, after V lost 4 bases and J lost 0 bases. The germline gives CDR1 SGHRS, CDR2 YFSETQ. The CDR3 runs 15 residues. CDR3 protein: CASSLRTGSTDTQYF. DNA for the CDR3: TGCGCCAGCAGCCTGAGGACAGGGAGCACAGATACGCAGTATTTT.

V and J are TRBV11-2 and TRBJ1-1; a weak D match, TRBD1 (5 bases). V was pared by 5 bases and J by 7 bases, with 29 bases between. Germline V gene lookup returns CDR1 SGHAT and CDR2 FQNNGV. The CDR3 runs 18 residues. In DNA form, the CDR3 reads TGTGCCAGCAGCCTTGGGGAGTGGGGCAGGTACACATATCTTGAAGCTTTCTTT. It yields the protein CASSLGEWGRYTYLEAFF.

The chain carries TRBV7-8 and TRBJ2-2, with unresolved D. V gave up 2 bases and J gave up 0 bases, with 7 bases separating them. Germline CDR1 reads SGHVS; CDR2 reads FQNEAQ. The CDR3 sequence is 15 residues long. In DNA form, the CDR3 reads TGTGCCAGCAGCTTAAAAGGAACGAACACCGGGGAGCTGTTTTTT. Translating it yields CASSLKGTNTGELFF.

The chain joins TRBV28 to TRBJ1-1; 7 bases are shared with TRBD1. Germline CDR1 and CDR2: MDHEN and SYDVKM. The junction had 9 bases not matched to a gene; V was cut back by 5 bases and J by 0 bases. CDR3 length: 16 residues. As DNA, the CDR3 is TGTGCCAGCAGTCCTTACCGACAGGGTTTGAACACTGAAGCTTTCTTT. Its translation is CASSPYRQGLNTEAFF. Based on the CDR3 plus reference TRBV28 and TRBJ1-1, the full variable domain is DVKVTQSSRYLVKRTGEKVFLECVQDMDHENMFWYRQDPGLGLRLIYFSYDVKMKEKGDIPEGYSVSREKKERFSLILESASTNQTSMYLCASSPYRQGLNTEAFFGQGTRLTVV.